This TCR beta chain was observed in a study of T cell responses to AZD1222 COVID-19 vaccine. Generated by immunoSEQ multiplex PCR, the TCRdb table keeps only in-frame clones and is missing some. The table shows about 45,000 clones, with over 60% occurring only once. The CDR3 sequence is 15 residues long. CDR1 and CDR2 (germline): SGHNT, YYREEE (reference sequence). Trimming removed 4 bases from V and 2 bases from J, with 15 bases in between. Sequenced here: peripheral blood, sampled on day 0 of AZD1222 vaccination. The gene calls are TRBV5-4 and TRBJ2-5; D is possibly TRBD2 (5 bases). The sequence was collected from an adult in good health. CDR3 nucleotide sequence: TGTGCCAGCAGCGATGCCTCCGGGGTACAAGAGACCCAGTACTTC. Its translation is CASSDASGVQETQYF.